Listed below are T cell receptor beta chains from one sample, sequenced in a study of T cell repertoires in cytomegalovirus infection. Their specific antigens are unknown. One entry per CDR3 protein results from TCRdb running MiXCR on the reads. Among 400,000 to 600,000 distinct CDR3 sequences listed, about 42% were seen once. The sample here was cultured PBMCs, taken from culture after CMV antigen stimulation. The receptor set was obtained from a human donor in good health (CMV status not recorded). Some clones in this sample may be carry-over from other donors' samples. Both conserved end residues are part of each CDR3. The order of the fields is clone size, D gene, CDR3 length, J gene, V gene, CDR3 protein, CDR3 DNA. The D gene is left open where the match is weak. The size entry is marked missing in some rows and otherwise reads once, few, many or a size class.

clone size: .; D gene: .; CDR3 length: 14; J gene: TRBJ1-1; V gene: TRBV7-8; CDR3 protein: CASSLGFSNTEAFF; CDR3 DNA: TGTGCCAGCAGCTTAGGTTTCTCGAACACTGAAGCTTTCTTT
clone size: .; D gene: .; CDR3 length: 17; J gene: TRBJ2-7; V gene: TRBV7-8; CDR3 protein: CASSSISLAKSSYEQYF; CDR3 DNA: TGTGCCAGCAGCTCAATATCCCTAGCGAAGAGCTCCTACGAGCAGTACTTC
clone size: .; D gene: .; CDR3 length: 15; J gene: TRBJ2-7; V gene: TRBV6-1; CDR3 protein: CASSPRGGRGYEQYF; CDR3 DNA: TGTGCCAGCAGTCCCAGGGGGGGAAGGGGCTACGAGCAGTACTTC
clone size: once; D gene: TRBD2; CDR3 length: 14; J gene: TRBJ2-3; V gene: TRBV4-2; CDR3 protein: CASQRGEPPDTQYF; CDR3 DNA: TGTGCCAGTCAGCGGGGCGAACCCCCAGATACGCAGTATTTT
clone size: .; D gene: .; CDR3 length: 13; J gene: TRBJ1-1; V gene: TRBV20-1; CDR3 protein: CSAPSWANTEAFF; CDR3 DNA: TGCAGTGCTCCTTCGTGGGCAAACACTGAAGCTTTCTTT
clone size: .; D gene: TRBD2; CDR3 length: 17; J gene: TRBJ2-3; V gene: TRBV6-1; CDR3 protein: CASRITSGLDVTDTQYF; CDR3 DNA: TGTGCCAGCAGAATAACCTCCGGACTAGATGTCACAGATACGCAGTATTTT
clone size: .; D gene: TRBD2; CDR3 length: 14; J gene: TRBJ2-1; V gene: TRBV20-1; CDR3 protein: CSARWGGIYNEQFF; CDR3 DNA: TGCAGTGCTAGATGGGGGGGGATATACAATGAGCAGTTCTTC
clone size: few; D gene: .; CDR3 length: 14; J gene: TRBJ2-3; V gene: TRBV25-1; CDR3 protein: CASSDNREGDTQYF; CDR3 DNA: TGTGCCAGCAGTGACAACAGGGAGGGAGATACGCAGTATTTT
clone size: few; D gene: .; CDR3 length: 13; J gene: TRBJ2-2; V gene: TRBV6-1; CDR3 protein: CASSERHTGELFF; CDR3 DNA: TGTGCCAGCAGTGAAAGGCACACCGGGGAGCTGTTTTTT
clone size: few; D gene: .; CDR3 length: 13; J gene: TRBJ2-7; V gene: TRBV6-1; CDR3 protein: CASSRGGRNEQYF; CDR3 DNA: TGTGCCAGCAGTAGGGGGGGCCGAAACGAGCAGTACTTC
clone size: few; D gene: .; CDR3 length: 15; J gene: TRBJ2-7; V gene: TRBV7-2; CDR3 protein: CASSLGGGSAYEQYF; CDR3 DNA: TGTGCCAGCAGCCTTGGGGGCGGGAGTGCCTACGAGCAGTACTTC
clone size: few; D gene: .; CDR3 length: 15; J gene: TRBJ2-2; V gene: TRBV12-3/TRBV12-4; CDR3 protein: CASSLRLDVSGELFF; CDR3 DNA: TGTGCCAGCAGTTTAAGACTAGATGTTTCCGGGGAGCTGTTTTTT
clone size: .; D gene: .; CDR3 length: 13; J gene: TRBJ2-5; V gene: TRBV5-1; CDR3 protein: CASSHEDAETQYF; CDR3 DNA: TGCGCCAGCAGCCACGAGGATGCGGAGACCCAGTACTTC
clone size: .; D gene: .; CDR3 length: 12; J gene: TRBJ1-1; V gene: TRBV5-5; CDR3 protein: CASSGRVTEAFF; CDR3 DNA: TGTGCCAGCAGCGGCAGGGTAACTGAAGCTTTCTTT
clone size: .; D gene: .; CDR3 length: 15; J gene: TRBJ1-5; V gene: TRBV7-9; CDR3 protein: CASSDRTEFDQPQHF; CDR3 DNA: TGTGCCAGCAGCGACCGGACAGAATTCGATCAGCCCCAGCATTTT
clone size: once; D gene: .; CDR3 length: 15; J gene: TRBJ2-5; V gene: TRBV4-1; CDR3 protein: CASSQEGRPSETQYF; CDR3 DNA: TGCGCCAGCAGCCAAGAGGGAAGGCCGTCGGAGACCCAGTACTTC
clone size: many; D gene: .; CDR3 length: 17; J gene: TRBJ2-4; V gene: TRBV7-2; CDR3 protein: CASSSPTGRLAKNIQYF; CDR3 DNA: TGTGCCAGCAGCTCCCCGACGGGACGGTTGGCCAAAAACATTCAGTACTTC
clone size: few; D gene: .; CDR3 length: 16; J gene: TRBJ2-7; V gene: TRBV6-5; CDR3 protein: CASSYSGLRSSYEQYF; CDR3 DNA: TGTGCCAGCAGTTACTCAGGACTACGTTCGTCCTACGAGCAGTACTTC
clone size: few; D gene: .; CDR3 length: 15; J gene: TRBJ2-5; V gene: TRBV7-2; CDR3 protein: CASNLGWADGETQYF; CDR3 DNA: TGTGCCAGCAACTTAGGGTGGGCGGATGGAGAGACCCAGTACTTC
clone size: .; D gene: .; CDR3 length: 14; J gene: TRBJ1-2; V gene: TRBV27; CDR3 protein: CASSLGSLEGGYTF; CDR3 DNA: TGTGCCAGCAGTTTAGGATCTCTAGAGGGGGGCTACACCTTC
clone size: .; D gene: TRBD1; CDR3 length: 14; J gene: TRBJ1-2; V gene: TRBV19; CDR3 protein: CASSFGQGNYGYTF; CDR3 DNA: TGTGCCAGTAGTTTCGGACAGGGCAACTATGGCTACACCTTC
clone size: .; D gene: TRBD1; CDR3 length: 16; J gene: TRBJ2-1; V gene: TRBV7-2; CDR3 protein: CASSLSSGTAYNEQFF; CDR3 DNA: TGTGCCAGCAGCTTATCATCCGGGACAGCGTACAATGAGCAGTTCTTC
clone size: .; D gene: TRBD1; CDR3 length: 14; J gene: TRBJ2-7; V gene: TRBV6-2/TRBV6-3; CDR3 protein: CASSWTGGSYEQYF; CDR3 DNA: TGTGCCAGCAGTTGGACAGGGGGCAGTTACGAGCAGTACTTC
clone size: few; D gene: .; CDR3 length: 15; J gene: TRBJ2-2; V gene: TRBV7-6; CDR3 protein: CASRQLGAKAGELFF; CDR3 DNA: TGTGCCAGCAGACAGCTCGGGGCGAAAGCCGGGGAGCTGTTTTTT
clone size: .; D gene: TRBD1; CDR3 length: 15; J gene: TRBJ1-1; V gene: TRBV9; CDR3 protein: CASSKGPGQGIEAFF; CDR3 DNA: TGTGCCAGCAGCAAAGGACCGGGACAGGGAATTGAAGCTTTCTTT
clone size: .; D gene: .; CDR3 length: 16; J gene: TRBJ2-1; V gene: TRBV4-1; CDR3 protein: CASSYIPGSSYNEQFF; CDR3 DNA: TGCGCCAGCAGCTACATTCCCGGGTCATCTTACAATGAGCAGTTCTTC
clone size: few; D gene: .; CDR3 length: 15; J gene: TRBJ2-5; V gene: TRBV7-2; CDR3 protein: CASSQGGPVQETQYF; CDR3 DNA: TGTGCCAGCAGCCAGGGGGGGCCGGTCCAAGAGACCCAGTACTTC
clone size: .; D gene: TRBD1; CDR3 length: 14; J gene: TRBJ2-7; V gene: TRBV5-1; CDR3 protein: CASTLGQGAREQYF; CDR3 DNA: TGCGCCAGCACGCTGGGACAGGGGGCACGGGAGCAGTACTTC
clone size: many; D gene: .; CDR3 length: 13; J gene: TRBJ1-1; V gene: TRBV7-8; CDR3 protein: CASSLRPNTEAFF; CDR3 DNA: TGTGCCAGCAGCTTAAGACCGAACACTGAAGCTTTCTTT
clone size: few; D gene: .; CDR3 length: 13; J gene: TRBJ1-4; V gene: TRBV7-2; CDR3 protein: CASSPQWNEKLFF; CDR3 DNA: TGTGCCAGCAGCCCCCAGTGGAATGAAAAACTGTTTTTT
clone size: .; D gene: .; CDR3 length: 13; J gene: TRBJ2-4; V gene: TRBV10-3; CDR3 protein: CAISDRPFDIQYF; CDR3 DNA: TGTGCCATCAGTGACAGACCTTTCGACATTCAGTACTTC
clone size: few; D gene: .; CDR3 length: 13; J gene: TRBJ1-5; V gene: TRBV20-1; CDR3 protein: CSARDRYNQPQHF; CDR3 DNA: TGCAGTGCTAGAGACAGGTACAATCAGCCCCAGCATTTT
clone size: .; D gene: .; CDR3 length: 12; J gene: TRBJ1-1; V gene: TRBV24-1; CDR3 protein: CATSDGDTEAFF; CDR3 DNA: TGTGCCACCAGTGATGGAGACACTGAAGCTTTCTTT
clone size: .; D gene: .; CDR3 length: 14; J gene: TRBJ2-1; V gene: TRBV7-2; CDR3 protein: CASSPTLVPPGQFF; CDR3 DNA: TGTGCCAGCAGCCCAACCCTCGTCCCACCGGGGCAGTTCTTC
clone size: .; D gene: .; CDR3 length: 14; J gene: TRBJ1-5; V gene: TRBV7-8; CDR3 protein: CASSPHNSNQPQHF; CDR3 DNA: TGTGCCAGCAGCCCACATAATAGCAATCAGCCCCAGCATTTT
clone size: few; D gene: TRBD1; CDR3 length: 14; J gene: TRBJ2-7; V gene: TRBV19; CDR3 protein: CASSISGTGDEQYF; CDR3 DNA: TGTGCCAGTAGTATTTCAGGGACAGGGGACGAGCAGTACTTC
clone size: .; D gene: .; CDR3 length: 19; J gene: TRBJ2-3; V gene: TRBV7-6; CDR3 protein: CASSIRVGAERGGTDTQYF; CDR3 DNA: TGTGCCAGCAGCATCCGGGTGGGGGCGGAGAGGGGGGGGACAGATACGCAGTATTTT
clone size: .; D gene: .; CDR3 length: 14; J gene: TRBJ2-1; V gene: TRBV10-3; CDR3 protein: CAISERGTPNEQFF; CDR3 DNA: TGTGCCATCAGTGAGCGCGGGACGCCCAATGAGCAGTTCTTC
clone size: .; D gene: .; CDR3 length: 13; J gene: TRBJ1-2; V gene: TRBV11-2; CDR3 protein: CASSLLATGGYTF; CDR3 DNA: TGTGCCAGCTCCCTCCTAGCCACGGGGGGCTACACCTTC
clone size: few; D gene: TRBD1; CDR3 length: 16; J gene: TRBJ1-2; V gene: TRBV28; CDR3 protein: CASSNPGTEASYGYTF; CDR3 DNA: TGTGCCAGCAGTAATCCCGGGACAGAAGCCTCCTATGGCTACACCTTC
clone size: .; D gene: .; CDR3 length: 14; J gene: TRBJ2-3; V gene: TRBV12-3/TRBV12-4; CDR3 protein: CAINVGAPTDTQYF; CDR3 DNA: TGTGCCATTAACGTGGGGGCGCCCACAGATACGCAGTATTTT
clone size: .; D gene: .; CDR3 length: 15; J gene: TRBJ2-1; V gene: TRBV4-1; CDR3 protein: CASSQDRVALHEQFF; CDR3 DNA: TGCGCCAGCAGCCAAGATAGGGTAGCTCTCCATGAGCAGTTCTTC
clone size: few; D gene: .; CDR3 length: 16; J gene: TRBJ2-3; V gene: TRBV7-2; CDR3 protein: CASSLAFWASTDTQYF; CDR3 DNA: TGTGCCAGCAGCTTAGCGTTCTGGGCCAGCACAGATACGCAGTATTTT
clone size: .; D gene: .; CDR3 length: 14; J gene: TRBJ2-1; V gene: TRBV7-9; CDR3 protein: CASSLIKGLAEQFF; CDR3 DNA: TGTGCCAGCAGCTTAATAAAAGGGCTAGCTGAGCAGTTCTTC
clone size: .; D gene: .; CDR3 length: 12; J gene: TRBJ2-3; V gene: TRBV2; CDR3 protein: CASSDEFYTQYF; CDR3 DNA: TGTGCCAGCAGTGATGAGTTCTATACGCAGTATTTT
clone size: .; D gene: TRBD1; CDR3 length: 15; J gene: TRBJ2-3; V gene: TRBV7-6; CDR3 protein: CASSLITGERDTQYF; CDR3 DNA: TGTGCCAGCAGCTTAATAACAGGGGAGAGAGATACGCAGTATTTT
clone size: once; D gene: .; CDR3 length: 12; J gene: TRBJ1-5; V gene: TRBV10-3; CDR3 protein: CATWDGGQPQHF; CDR3 DNA: TGTGCCACCTGGGACGGAGGTCAGCCCCAGCATTTT
clone size: .; D gene: .; CDR3 length: 12; J gene: TRBJ2-1; V gene: TRBV29-1; CDR3 protein: CSVAAQIHEQFF; CDR3 DNA: TGCAGCGTGGCGGCGCAGATTCATGAGCAGTTCTTC
clone size: .; D gene: TRBD1; CDR3 length: 14; J gene: TRBJ1-2; V gene: TRBV3-1; CDR3 protein: CASSHLDRGDGYTF; CDR3 DNA: TGTGCCAGCAGCCACCTAGACAGGGGCGATGGCTACACCTTC
clone size: .; D gene: TRBD2; CDR3 length: 15; J gene: TRBJ2-3; V gene: TRBV7-2; CDR3 protein: CASSLVMGGTDTQYF; CDR3 DNA: TGTGCCAGCAGCTTAGTGATGGGGGGGACAGATACGCAGTATTTT
clone size: .; D gene: .; CDR3 length: 15; J gene: TRBJ2-1; V gene: TRBV5-1; CDR3 protein: CASSFGTASYNEQFF; CDR3 DNA: TGCGCCAGCAGCTTTGGTACCGCATCCTACAATGAGCAGTTCTTC
clone size: .; D gene: .; CDR3 length: 18; J gene: TRBJ2-3; V gene: TRBV14; CDR3 protein: CASSQDRRIWGSTDTQYF; CDR3 DNA: TGTGCCAGCAGCCAAGATAGACGTATTTGGGGGAGCACAGATACGCAGTATTTT
clone size: .; D gene: .; CDR3 length: 13; J gene: TRBJ1-2; V gene: TRBV20-1; CDR3 protein: CSARDRDGYGYTF; CDR3 DNA: TGCAGTGCTAGAGACAGGGATGGCTATGGCTACACCTTC